The T cell receptor beta chain under discussion was sequenced for a study of blood T cell repertoires in COVID-19. Germline CDR1 is MNHEY and CDR2 is SVGEGT. This CDR3 is built from 17 residues. Unmatched junction bases numbered 14, after V lost 5 bases and J lost 2 bases. Study processing details: Scientists estimated how many nucleated cells there were by amplifying reference gene primers. Using immunoSEQ multiplex PCR, the repertoire was profiled, and TCRdb retains in-frame clones only, with some absent. That table furnishes V, J and clone size, whereas the DNA furnished D and trimming. The data contain roughly 240,000 clones, around 86% of them seen just once; the ten biggest clones take up less than 4.5%.

Sequences were obtained from peripheral blood. This clonotype originated in a young man with active or convalescent COVID-19. The rearrangement links TRBV6-2 or TRBV6-3 to TRBJ2-7; 8 bases fit TRBD1. CDR3 region: CASSQHSQGAAAYEQYF. DNA for the CDR3: TGTGCCAGCAGTCAACATTCCCAGGGGGCCGCCGCCTACGAGCAGTACTTC.